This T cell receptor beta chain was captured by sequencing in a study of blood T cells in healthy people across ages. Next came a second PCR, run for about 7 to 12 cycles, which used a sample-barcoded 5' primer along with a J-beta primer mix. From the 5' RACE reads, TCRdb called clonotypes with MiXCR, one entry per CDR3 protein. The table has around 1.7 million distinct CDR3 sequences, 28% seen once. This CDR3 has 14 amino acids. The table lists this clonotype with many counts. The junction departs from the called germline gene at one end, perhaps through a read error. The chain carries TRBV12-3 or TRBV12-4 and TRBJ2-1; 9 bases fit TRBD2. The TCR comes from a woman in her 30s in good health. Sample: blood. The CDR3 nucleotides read TGTGCCAGCAGTATAGCGGGAGTTGGTGTTGAGCAGTTCTTC. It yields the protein CASSIAGVGVEQFF.